This T cell receptor (beta chain) is from a study of blood T cells in healthy people across ages. About the study: The template switching approach captured approximately one barcoded beta molecule for every two T cells. Study-level points and caveats: Among long-lived donors, naive CD4+ cells were more numerous and diversity higher than in aged donors.

Germline CDR1 and CDR2: MNHEY and SMNVEV (reference sequence). This CDR3 spans 15 amino acids. Trimming left V 3 bases short and J 2 bases short, with 8 bases between. This clonotype was seen more than once but under ten times. The antigen is not known. Alongside a J-beta primer mix, a sample-barcoded 5' primer served in a second PCR lasting about 6 to 12 cycles. Every cDNA molecule carried a tag from a template-switch adaptor bearing 12 random nucleotides. Each CDR3 protein gets one entry after TCRdb re-called the 5' RACE reads with MiXCR. Of more than 1,400,000 distinct CDR3 sequences in the sample, about 40% are singletons; the top ten hold approximately 7.9%.

This TCR was sampled from a woman aged 18-35 years in good health. Sequencing was done on a sample of blood. The chain has TRBV27 and TRBJ1-6; D ambiguous. CDR3 in DNA: TGTGCCAGCAGTTTCTCCGGGGCCTATAATTCACCCCTCCACTTT. Amino acid sequence: CASSFSGAYNSPLHF.